The 5 T cell receptor beta chains in this list originate from one sample, sequenced in a study of blood T cell repertoires in COVID-19. Sequenced by immunoSEQ multiplex PCR; TCRdb stores in-frame clones only, minus some. The profile shows approximately 120,000 clones, about 86% of them singletons. Source material: peripheral blood. The receptors come from a man older than 75 with active or convalescent COVID-19.

The J gene is TRBJ1-2, the V gene TRBV28; the match to TRBD1 covers 10 bases. Trimming cost V 5 bases and J 7 bases; bases outside gene matches: 16. Germline CDR1 MDHEN, CDR2 SYDVKM. This CDR3 comprises 17 residues. The CDR3 here is CASSADRGRTPTVGYTF. In nucleotides, the CDR3 is TGTGCCAGCAGTGCCGACAGGGGGCGAACCCCAACTGTTGGCTACACCTTC.

This sequence joins TRBV7-5 and TRBJ2-1; the D segment call TRBD2 is taken from the table without a DNA check. TRBV7-5 is noted as a pseudogene. The CDR3 contains 20 residues. CDR3 bases: TGTGTCAGAAGCTTCCAAGAAGGCCCGGGACTAGCGGGGGCCTACAATGAGCAGTTCTTC. It encodes CVRSFQEGPGLAGAYNEQFF.

The J gene is TRBJ2-5, the V gene TRBV27; 8 bases are a match to TRBD1. The V segment lost 4 bases and the J segment 5 bases; nucleotides outside the gene matches: 6. Germline CDR1 reads MNHEY; CDR2 reads SMNVEV (reference sequence). This CDR3 contains 14 residues. The DNA of the CDR3 is TGTGCCAGCAGTTATGGCAGGGGGCGTGAGACCCAGTACTTC. It encodes CASSYGRGRETQYF.

The chain links TRBV6-5 to TRBJ1-2; D uncertain. The CDR3 covers 13 residues. The V end was cut by 1 base, the J end by 4 bases, with 7 bases between. Germline assignment: CDR1 MNHEY and CDR2 SVGAGI. The CDR3 here is CASSYFERYGYTF. In DNA form, the CDR3 reads TGTGCCAGCAGTTACTTCGAGCGCTATGGCTACACCTTC.

The V and J genes are TRBV4-1 and TRBJ1-1, with D perhaps matching TRBD1 (5 bases). CDR1 is MGHRA, CDR2 YSYEKL, per germline. V lost 4 bases and J lost 3, with 18 bases in between. The CDR3 sequence is 16 residues long. The CDR3 sequence is CASSLEWGRSHTEAFF. The CDR3 coding sequence is TGCGCCAGCAGCCTTGAGTGGGGCCGGTCTCACACTGAAGCTTTCTTT.